The rows below give T cell receptor beta chains drawn from one sample of a study of T cells after yellow fever vaccination. One entry per CDR3 protein, called by TCRdb with MiXCR from the 5' RACE reads. The sample lists fewer than 450,000 distinct CDR3 sequences; around 4.1% were seen once. The sequencing used PBMCs, collected 5 days after the yellow fever booster vaccination. The receptors here all came from a man younger than 30 who received the YFV17D yellow fever vaccine. Both conserved end residues are part of each CDR3. A D gene is named only where the DNA matches it firmly. A row's size may be missing; if present it is once, few, many or a size class.

D: NA; V: TRBV28; J: TRBJ2-1; size: NA; CDR3: CASSFGSYNEQFF; DNA: TGTGCCAGCAGTTTTGGCTCCTACAATGAGCAGTTCTTC
D: NA; V: TRBV7-3; J: TRBJ2-1; size: few; CDR3: CASSFTGDSYNEQFF; DNA: TGTGCCAGCAGCTTCACAGGAGACTCCTACAATGAGCAGTTCTTC
D: TRBD2; V: TRBV4-2; J: TRBJ2-7; size: many; CDR3: CASSQETSGPYYEQYF; DNA: TGTGCCAGCAGCCAAGAGACTAGCGGGCCCTACTACGAGCAGTACTTC
D: NA; V: TRBV7-2; J: TRBJ2-7; size: few; CDR3: CASSSDSLAYEQYF; DNA: TGTGCCAGCAGCTCGGACAGTCTTGCCTACGAGCAGTACTTC
D: NA; V: TRBV7-9; J: TRBJ1-3; size: few; CDR3: CASSLRGTAGNTIYF; DNA: TGTGCCAGCAGCTTACGGGGGACGGCTGGAAACACCATATATTTT
D: TRBD2; V: TRBV29-1; J: TRBJ2-1; size: many; CDR3: CSGRTSGGEQFF; DNA: TGCAGCGGGCGGACTAGCGGGGGCGAGCAGTTCTTC
D: NA; V: TRBV7-2; J: TRBJ1-3; size: NA; CDR3: CASGSSSAGNTIYF; DNA: TGTGCCAGCGGGTCAAGTTCGGCTGGAAACACCATATATTTT
D: NA; V: TRBV15; J: TRBJ1-1; size: few; CDR3: CATSRVRDRRFF; DNA: TGTGCCACCAGCAGAGTCCGGGACCGCCGTTTCTTT
D: NA; V: TRBV7-6; J: TRBJ1-1; size: many; CDR3: CASSQDLNTEAFF; DNA: TGTGCCAGCAGCCAAGACCTGAACACTGAAGCTTTCTTT
D: TRBD2; V: TRBV7-9; J: TRBJ2-3; size: NA; CDR3: CASSPLAGAPQDTQYF; DNA: TGTGCCAGCAGCCCACTAGCGGGGGCGCCACAAGATACGCAGTATTTT
D: TRBD2; V: TRBV12-3/TRBV12-4; J: TRBJ2-1; size: NA; CDR3: CASRLGTSGDHNEQFF; DNA: TGTGCCAGCAGACTCGGGACTAGCGGGGATCACAATGAGCAGTTCTTC
D: TRBD1; V: TRBV6-5; J: TRBJ2-1; size: few; CDR3: CASSSTGQGDNEQFF; DNA: TGTGCCAGCAGTTCTACGGGACAGGGGGACAATGAGCAGTTCTTC
D: NA; V: TRBV28; J: TRBJ2-4; size: many; CDR3: CASSPGHTQVKNIQYF; DNA: TGTGCCAGCAGCCCAGGACATACCCAAGTCAAAAACATTCAGTACTTC
D: NA; V: TRBV7-6; J: TRBJ1-2; size: NA; CDR3: CASSSTTESYGYTF; DNA: TGTGCCAGCAGCTCGACGACCGAATCCTATGGCTACACCTTC
D: TRBD1; V: TRBV12-3/TRBV12-4; J: TRBJ1-2; size: few; CDR3: CASSWDSLYGYTF; DNA: TGTGCCAGCAGCTGGGACAGCCTCTATGGCTACACCTTC
D: NA; V: TRBV7-2; J: TRBJ2-1; size: NA; CDR3: CASSPRATVGASSNEQFF; DNA: TGTGCCAGCAGCCCGCGGGCCACCGTGGGGGCCTCTAGCAATGAGCAGTTCTTC
D: NA; V: TRBV10-3; J: TRBJ2-3; size: many; CDR3: CAISPPGDEKDTQYF; DNA: TGTGCCATCAGCCCTCCGGGAGACGAGAAAGATACGCAGTATTTT
D: NA; V: TRBV15; J: TRBJ2-2; size: few; CDR3: CATSYRTAGTRELFF; DNA: TGTGCCACCAGCTACAGAACCGCAGGGACCCGGGAGCTGTTTTTT
D: NA; V: TRBV6-2/TRBV6-3; J: TRBJ2-7; size: many; CDR3: CASSTPFYEQYF; DNA: TGTGCCAGCAGTACCCCCTTTTACGAGCAGTACTTC
D: NA; V: TRBV5-1; J: TRBJ2-5; size: NA; CDR3: CASKLGIQETQYF; DNA: TGCGCCAGTAAACTAGGGATCCAAGAGACCCAGTACTTC
D: NA; V: TRBV7-2; J: TRBJ2-3; size: few; CDR3: CASSLRGGRVDTQYF; DNA: TGTGCCAGCAGCTTAAGGGGAGGCCGAGTGGATACGCAGTATTTT
D: TRBD1; V: TRBV15; J: TRBJ1-1; size: NA; CDR3: CATSNPGTGSTEAFF; DNA: TGTGCCACCAGCAACCCCGGGACAGGGAGCACTGAAGCTTTCTTT
D: TRBD2; V: TRBV7-3; J: TRBJ2-1; size: few; CDR3: CASRLAGGTLEEQFF; DNA: TGTGCCAGCAGACTAGCGGGGGGGACCTTGGAGGAGCAGTTCTTC
D: NA; V: TRBV5-6; J: TRBJ2-3; size: few; CDR3: CASSPIDRDTQYF; DNA: TGTGCCAGCAGCCCAATCGACAGGGATACGCAGTATTTT
D: NA; V: TRBV7-2; J: TRBJ1-5; size: NA; CDR3: CASSSYGIQSQPQHF; DNA: TGTGCCAGCAGCTCATACGGAATACAGAGCCAGCCCCAGCATTTT
D: NA; V: TRBV20-1; J: TRBJ1-1; size: NA; CDR3: CSARKVRLDLSLTEAFF; DNA: TGCAGTGCTAGAAAAGTGAGATTGGACCTTTCCCTGACTGAAGCTTTCTTT
D: TRBD1; V: TRBV10-3; J: TRBJ2-1; size: many; CDR3: CATTGQYNEQFF; DNA: TGTGCCACTACGGGACAGTACAATGAGCAGTTCTTC
D: TRBD2; V: TRBV12-3/TRBV12-4; J: TRBJ2-1; size: many; CDR3: CASSFTGGRYEQFF; DNA: TGTGCCAGCAGTTTTACGGGGGGGCGGTATGAGCAGTTCTTC
D: NA; V: TRBV14; J: TRBJ2-1; size: NA; CDR3: CASSQSLDRPQFF; DNA: TGTGCCAGCAGCCAATCCCTCGACCGCCCGCAGTTCTTC
D: TRBD1; V: TRBV7-2; J: TRBJ2-5; size: few; CDR3: CASSLRSTDRGRQETQYF; DNA: TGTGCCAGCAGCTTAAGATCCACGGACAGGGGAAGGCAAGAGACCCAGTACTTC
D: TRBD2; V: TRBV4-3; J: TRBJ2-3; size: few; CDR3: CASSQDLAGGVTDTQYF; DNA: TGCGCCAGCAGCCAAGATCTAGCGGGGGGGGTGACAGATACGCAGTATTTT
D: NA; V: TRBV12-3/TRBV12-4; J: TRBJ1-6; size: NA; CDR3: CASSFGGGGSPLHF; DNA: TGTGCCAGCAGCTTCGGCGGCGGGGGGTCACCCCTCCACTTT
D: NA; V: TRBV20-1; J: TRBJ2-1; size: many; CDR3: CSARRGGDNEQFF; DNA: TGCAGTGCGCGCCGAGGCGGGGACAATGAGCAGTTCTTC
D: NA; V: TRBV9; J: TRBJ2-3; size: many; CDR3: CASSVHPADTQYF; DNA: TGTGCCAGCAGCGTCCACCCCGCAGATACGCAGTATTTT
D: TRBD1; V: TRBV7-2; J: TRBJ2-7; size: few; CDR3: CASSAAWRTGDYEQYF; DNA: TGTGCCAGCAGCGCGGCCTGGCGGACAGGGGACTACGAGCAGTACTTC
D: TRBD2; V: TRBV7-6; J: TRBJ2-3; size: many; CDR3: CATRAGGGTDTQYF; DNA: TGTGCCACCAGAGCGGGGGGGGGCACAGATACGCAGTATTTT
D: NA; V: TRBV5-1; J: TRBJ2-3; size: many; CDR3: CASKRLAWDRSTDTQYF; DNA: TGCGCCAGCAAGAGGTTAGCTTGGGACCGGAGCACAGATACGCAGTATTTT
D: NA; V: TRBV12-3/TRBV12-4; J: TRBJ2-3; size: few; CDR3: CASSSGQRSKDTQYF; DNA: TGTGCCAGCAGTTCCGGACAGCGCAGTAAAGATACGCAGTATTTT
D: TRBD1; V: TRBV4-1; J: TRBJ1-5; size: few; CDR3: CASSLYRGSQPQHF; DNA: TGCGCCAGCAGCCTATACAGGGGGTCTCAGCCCCAGCATTTT
D: TRBD2; V: TRBV5-1; J: TRBJ2-1; size: few; CDR3: CASRILADSYNEQFF; DNA: TGCGCCAGCAGGATACTAGCGGACTCCTACAATGAGCAGTTCTTC
D: NA; V: TRBV28; J: TRBJ2-3; size: NA; CDR3: CASSPLGAGVRYTQYF; DNA: TGTGCCAGCAGTCCCCTGGGGGCGGGGGTCCGGTATACGCAGTATTTT
D: NA; V: TRBV27; J: TRBJ2-3; size: few; CDR3: CASSLKYPPDTQYF; DNA: TGTGCCAGCAGTTTAAAGTATCCCCCAGATACGCAGTATTTT
D: NA; V: TRBV7-2; J: TRBJ2-1; size: many; CDR3: CASRTPRDGSYNEQFF; DNA: TGTGCCAGCAGAACCCCCCGGGACGGATCCTACAATGAGCAGTTCTTC